This TCR beta chain stems from a study of T cells in Graves' hyperthyroidism and ophthalmopathy. Across the whole study: At initial diagnosis, before any treatment had begun, peripheral blood was obtained.

Details on this clonotype: Its antigen remains unidentified.

Trimming at V came to 7 bases and at J to 2 bases, leaving 12 bases not matched to a gene. In germline, CDR1 is SGHVS, CDR2 FQNEAQ. The CDR3 contains 17 residues. Lactation, pregnancy, other autoimmune disease or uncontrolled infection led to exclusion of patients. Study results and limitations: Ophthalmopathy could be told apart from stable hyperthyroidism with a 13 V-J model. Most thyroid-expanded clonotypes above 0.001 were also found in blood.

Template material for amplifying TCR beta CDR3 regions consisted of RNA transcripts. RT-PCR in the first round (using the HTBI primer set) targeted the TCR CDR3. TCRdb reprocessed the multiplex PCR reads with MiXCR, giving one entry per CDR3 protein. In the table there are hundreds of thousands of distinct CDR3 sequences, about 14% of which are singletons. The chain carries TRBV7-8 and TRBJ2-2, with 8 bases lining up with TRBD2. The sequenced sample consisted of blood. The receptor was derived from a woman aged 45-60 years with Graves' ophthalmopathy. CDR3 bases: TGTGCCAGCACCGGATCCTTAGCGGGAACTAACACCGGGGAGCTGTTTTTT. Translation: CASTGSLAGTNTGELFF.